One sample yielded the 25 T cell receptor beta chains listed below, sequenced in a study of shared clonotypes between healthy human individuals. Naive CD8 cells comprised CD45RO-negative, CCR7-positively selected cells, excluding terminally differentiated effector memory CD45RA+ cells. Sequencing used immunoSEQ multiplex PCR; TCRdb keeps in-frame clones, though not all of them. The table lists approximately 2,000,000 clones, roughly 95% of them singletons. The sample taken for sequencing was naive CD8+ T cells from PBMCs. Source of these receptors: a man between 18 and 35 years old in good health. Some clones in this sample may be carry-over from other donors' samples.

V and J are TRBV27 and TRBJ2-7; weak D call: TRBD2 (6 bases). Deletions cut 6 bases from V and 3 bases from J, with 15 bases between. CDR3 length equals 14 residues. The V gene's germline CDR1 is MNHEY and CDR2 SMNVEV (reference sequence). Here the CDR3 DNA reads TGTGCCAGCAGCCCGGGACTCACCTACTACGAGCAGTACTTC. This encodes CASSPGLTYYEQYF.

The chain carries TRBV27 and TRBJ1-2, with no clear D. The CDR3 is 17 residues long. The V gene lost 6 bases and the J gene lost 1 base, with 21 bases spanning the gap. Germline V gene data show CDR1 as MNHEY and CDR2 as SMNVEV (reference sequence). The CDR3 reads CASSLLGTDGVNYGYTF. The CDR3 DNA reads as TGTGCCAGCAGCCTTCTCGGTACAGACGGGGTTAACTATGGCTACACCTTC.

The J gene is TRBJ1-2, the V gene TRBV27, with unresolved D. There are 15 residues in the CDR3. Between the trimmed V and J ends, which lost 3 bases and 0 bases, there was a span of 11 bases. CDR1 is MNHEY, CDR2 SMNVEV, per germline (reference sequence). The CDR3 reads CASSFSPTTNYGYTF. Here the CDR3 DNA reads TGTGCCAGCAGTTTCTCCCCGACTACTAACTATGGCTACACCTTC.

V usage is TRBV6-5 and J usage is TRBJ2-7; D might be TRBD1 (5 bases). The CDR3 runs 12 residues. V gave up 10 bases and J gave up 3 bases, with 13 bases separating them. The V gene's germline CDR1 is MNHEY and CDR2 SVGAGI. DNA for the CDR3: TGTGCCAAGGCCGACAGTAGCTACGAGCAGTACTTC. Translated: CAKADSSYEQYF.

As to this clone: At one boundary the junction diverges from the germline segment, which might be a read error. Here the CDR3 DNA reads TGCGCCAGCAGCCCCGGGACCCATGGGGCGTACGAGCAGTGCTTC. As protein: CASSPGTHGAYEQCF. The chain recombines TRBV4-1 with TRBJ2-7; D tentatively fits TRBD1 or TRBD2 (5 bases each). Germline CDR1 reads MGHRA; CDR2 reads YSYEKL. CDR3 length equals 15 residues.

Of note for this clone: The sample has other DNA sequences that encode this CDR3 too. The gene calls are TRBV19 and TRBJ1-1; D ambiguous. Per the germline V gene, CDR1 is LNHDA and CDR2 is SQIVND (reference sequence). With 1 base removed from V and 7 bases from J, the gap between germline ends came to 7 bases. CDR3 length equals 12 residues. The CDR3 coding sequence is TGTGCCAGTAGTATAGGAGGCGTTGAAGCTTTCTTT. This translates into CASSIGGVEAFF.

The chain links TRBV5-1 to TRBJ2-7; the match to TRBD1 covers 8 bases. The germline V gene encodes CDR1 SGHRS and CDR2 YFSETQ. Unmatched junction bases numbered 6, after V lost 3 bases and J lost 4 bases. The CDR3 covers 14 residues. This CDR3 reads CASSSLDRGYEQYF. CDR3 sequence (DNA): TGCGCCAGCAGCTCCCTCGACAGGGGATACGAGCAGTACTTC.

The chain couples TRBV11-2 to TRBJ2-7; 7 bases align to TRBD2. Losses at the gene ends were 5 bases for V and 5 bases for J; bases not matched to a gene: 12. Germline CDR1 and CDR2: SGHAT and FQNNGV. The CDR3 runs to 15 residues. For the CDR3, the DNA is TGTGCCAGCAGCACAAGACAAGGGAGGGCCCACGAGCAGTACTTC. As protein: CASSTRQGRAHEQYF.

The chain employs TRBV7-9 and TRBJ2-1; 9 nucleotides line up with TRBD1. V dropped 4 bases and J dropped 6; count of bases not matched to a gene: 4. CDR3 size: 14 residues. CDR1 and CDR2 from the germline V gene are SEHNR and FQNEAQ (reference sequence). The CDR3 sequence: CASSSGQGRNEQFF. The CDR3 region has the DNA TGTGCCAGCAGCTCGGGACAGGGTCGCAATGAGCAGTTCTTC.

The chain combines TRBV5-6 with TRBJ1-5; D gene ambiguous. The ends were cut back, 4 bases at V and 3 bases at J, with 8 bases in the middle. The length of the CDR3 is 13 residues. CDR1 is SGHDT, CDR2 YYEEEE, per germline. CDR3 sequence: CASSVGPNQPQHF. Here the CDR3 DNA reads TGTGCCAGCAGCGTAGGGCCCAATCAGCCCCAGCATTTT. Together with reference TRBV5-6 and TRBJ1-5, the CDR3 gives the full variable domain: DAGVTQSPTHLIKTRGQQVTLRCSPKSGHDTVSWYQQALGQGPQFIFQYYEEEERQRGNFPDRFSGHQFPNYSSELNVNALLLGDSALYLCASSVGPNQPQHFGDGTRLSIL.

This chain connects TRBV7-8 to TRBJ2-1; 10 bases align to TRBD2. CDR1 is SGHVS, CDR2 FQNEAQ, per germline. J gave up 0 bases and V 1 base, and 15 bases lay outside the gene matches. The CDR3 loop spans 21 amino acids. CDR3 DNA: TGTGCCAGCAGCTTAGGGGTGACGGGGCTAGCGGGAGCGGGCTCCTACAATGAGCAGTTCTTC. Translated, it gives CASSLGVTGLAGAGSYNEQFF.

The chain employs TRBV7-7 and TRBJ2-5; D is perhaps TRBD1 (6 bases). The V and J ends lost 2 bases and 5 bases respectively, with 12 bases between them. This CDR3 has 14 residues. The germline CDR1 and CDR2 sequences are SSHAT and FNYEAQ (reference sequence). The CDR3 nucleotides are TGTGCCAGCAGCTTACACAGGGTCGCCGAGACCCAGTACTTC. It codes for CASSLHRVAETQYF.

The chain uses TRBV5-1 and TRBJ1-2; tentative D call: TRBD1 (5 bases). Trimming took 4 bases from V and 0 from J, leaving 16 bases between them. CDR1 and CDR2 from the germline V gene are SGHRS and YFSETQ. The CDR3 has 16 amino acids. CDR3 sequence reads: CASSLGRGLSNYGYTF. Here the CDR3 DNA reads TGCGCCAGCAGCCTTGGACGGGGACTTTCTAACTATGGCTACACCTTC.

This clone came up a few times. The CDR3 here is CASSVGSRSGATYNEQFF. The CDR3 DNA follows: TGTGCCAGCAGCGTAGGATCCCGTAGCGGGGCTACCTACAATGAGCAGTTCTTC. The V and J genes are TRBV9 and TRBJ2-1; 8 bases fit TRBD2. This CDR3 region has 18 residues. CDR1 and CDR2 from the germline V gene are SGDLS and YYNGEE. Trimming took 0 bases from V and 2 from J; bases not matched to a gene: 10.

The chain employs TRBV7-2 and TRBJ1-1; TRBD1 agrees at 7 bases. The CDR3 consists of 16 residues. Trimming removed 5 bases from V and 1 base from J; junction bases left unmatched: 10. Germline V CDR1 and CDR2: SGHTA, FQGNSA. The CDR3 protein is CASSPKDRAANTEAFF. As DNA, the CDR3 is TGTGCCAGCAGCCCAAAAGACAGGGCGGCGAACACTGAAGCTTTCTTT. Looking up the rest from reference TRBV7-2 and TRBJ1-1 gives the full variable domain: GAGVSQSPSNKVTEKGKDVELRCDPISGHTALYWYRQSLGQGLEFLIYFQGNSAPDKSGLPSDRFSAERTGGSVSTLTIQRTQQEDSAVYLCASSPKDRAANTEAFFGQGTRLTVV.

The chain joins TRBV15 to TRBJ2-3; no firm D call. Germline V gene sequence: CDR1 LNHNV, CDR2 YYDKDF (reference sequence). V shed 2 bases and J shed 1 base, with 10 bases lying between them. The CDR3 is 15 residues long. The CDR3 sequence: CATSRTFHGTDTQYF. The CDR3 DNA reads as TGTGCCACCAGCAGAACTTTTCACGGCACAGATACGCAGTATTTT.

J is TRBJ1-4 and V is TRBV27, with 7 positions matching TRBD1. Germline V lookup: CDR1 MNHEY, CDR2 SMNVEV (reference sequence). V shed 5 bases and J 4 bases; nucleotides not matched to a gene: 7. The CDR3 consists of 15 residues. CDR3 nucleotide sequence: TGTGCCAGCAGTGTCACAGGGGAAGTTAATGAAAAACTGTTTTTT. It encodes CASSVTGEVNEKLFF.

The chain links TRBV6-6 to TRBJ1-5; perhaps TRBD1 as D (5 bases). The ends were cut back, 4 bases at V and 3 bases at J, with 10 bases in the middle. From germline, CDR1 is MNHNY and CDR2 SVGAGI (reference sequence). The CDR3 is 14 residues long. Written as DNA, the CDR3 is TGTGCCAGCAGTTCCACAGGACACAATCAGCCCCAGCATTTT. This encodes CASSSTGHNQPQHF.

This clone was counted a single time. The junction differs from germline at one of its ends, possibly a read error. This chain uses TRBV7-8 with TRBJ1-3, with a weak D call TRBD1 (6 bases). CDR3 length: 15 residues. CDR1 and CDR2 (germline): SGHVS, FQNEAQ. CDR3: CASSLAQGTGNTIYF. The DNA for the CDR3 is TGTGCCAGCAGCTTAGCCCAGGGGACTGGGAACACCATATATTTT.

The DNA for the CDR3 is TGTGCCGGGGGATTTCTAGATGGAGGAACCGGGGAGCTGTTTTTT. Amino acids: CAGGFLDGGTGELFF. The V and J genes are TRBV10-3 and TRBJ2-2; D possibly uses TRBD1 or TRBD2 (5 bases each). Trimming took off 11 bases at V and 5 bases at J, with 21 bases between the two ends. The CDR3 covers 15 residues. CDR1 is ENHRY and CDR2 is SYGVKD in the germline V gene.

The chain couples TRBV27 to TRBJ2-7; perhaps TRBD2 as D (7 bases). Germline V gene lookup returns CDR1 MNHEY and CDR2 SMNVEV (reference sequence). V was trimmed by 8 bases and J by 3 bases, leaving 17 bases between them. The CDR3 contains 14 residues. The CDR3 DNA reads TGTGCCAGCTCCCCAAGCGGGACACTCTACGAGCAGTACTTC. Its protein is CASSPSGTLYEQYF.

The chain uses TRBV5-6 and TRBJ2-7, with 7 bases aligning to TRBD1. Germline loops: CDR1 SGHDT, CDR2 YYEEEE. The CDR3 is made up of 12 amino acids. The J segment lost 6 bases and the V segment lost 2 bases, leaving 2 bases of the junction unmatched. The CDR3 DNA is TGTGCCAGCAGCTTCCGGGACAGCGAGCAGTACTTC. Amino acids: CASSFRDSEQYF.

The chain carries TRBV7-9 and TRBJ2-7, with D unclear. Trimming stripped 0 bases from V and 3 bases from J, with 12 bases between. Per the germline V gene, CDR1 is SEHNR and CDR2 is FQNEAQ (reference sequence). This CDR3 spans 15 amino acids. CDR3 protein: CASSLAKDGDYEQYF. CDR3 bases: TGTGCCAGCAGCTTAGCCAAGGACGGAGACTACGAGCAGTACTTC.

The chain recombines TRBV19 with TRBJ1-2; D is perhaps TRBD1 (5 bases). V lost 3 bases and J lost 3, with 14 bases in between. CDR1 is LNHDA, CDR2 SQIVND, per germline (reference sequence). This CDR3 spans 15 amino acids. DNA of the CDR3: TGTGCCAGTAGTATCAGGCCAGGGACCTACTATGGCTACACCTTC. Amino acid sequence: CASSIRPGTYYGYTF.

J is TRBJ2-1 and V is TRBV7-6; possibly TRBD1 for D (5 bases). The CDR3 has 13 residues. Trimming removed 6 bases at V and 4 bases at J, with 10 bases between. Per germline, CDR1 SGHVS and CDR2 FNYEAQ. Here the CDR3 reads CASSQTVYNEQFF. CDR3 nucleotides: TGTGCCAGCAGTCAGACAGTTTACAATGAGCAGTTCTTC.